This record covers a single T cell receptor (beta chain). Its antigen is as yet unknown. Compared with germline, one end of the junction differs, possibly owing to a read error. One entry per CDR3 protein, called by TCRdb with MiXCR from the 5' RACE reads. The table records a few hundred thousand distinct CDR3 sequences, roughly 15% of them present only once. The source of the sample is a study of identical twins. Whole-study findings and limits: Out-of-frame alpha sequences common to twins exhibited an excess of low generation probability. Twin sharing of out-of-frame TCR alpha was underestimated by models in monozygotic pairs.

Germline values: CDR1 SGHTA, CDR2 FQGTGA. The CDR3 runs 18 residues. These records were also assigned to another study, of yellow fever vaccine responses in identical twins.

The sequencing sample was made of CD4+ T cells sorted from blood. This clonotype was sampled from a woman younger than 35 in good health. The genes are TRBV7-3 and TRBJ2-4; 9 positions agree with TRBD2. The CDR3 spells CGSSLTPSGMGSKNIQYF. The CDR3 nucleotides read TGTGGCAGCAGCTTAACCCCTAGCGGGATGGGATCCAAAAACATTCAGTACTTC.